These T cell receptor beta chains were read from a single sample in a study of T cells in Graves' hyperthyroidism and ophthalmopathy. TCRdb reanalysed the multiplex PCR reads using MiXCR and keeps one entry per CDR3 protein. The data show around 600,000 distinct CDR3 sequences, more than 13% seen once. The material sequenced was blood. All receptors come from a woman aged 18-29 years with Graves' ophthalmopathy. Each CDR3 is given with its conserved first and last residue. The D gene is left open where the match is weak. Clone size, where shown, is once, few, many, or a class for clones that have expanded.

TRBV7-2	TRBJ2-7	many	-	TGTGCCAGCAGCCTCCCCGGGACTTCTTACGAGCAGTACTTC	CASSLPGTSYEQYF
TRBV20-1	TRBJ1-4	many	-	TGCAGTGCTAGAGAGGGCAGGCTGAGGGAAAAACTGTTTTTT	CSAREGRLREKLFF
TRBV19	TRBJ2-5	many	-	TGTGCCAGTAGTATAGATCGGTTGCGGCAAGAGACCCAGTACTTC	CASSIDRLRQETQYF
TRBV6-1	TRBJ2-5	many	-	TGTGCCAGCAGACTCGGCGCAGGAGAGACCCAGTACTTC	CASRLGAGETQYF
TRBV9	TRBJ2-3	-	TRBD2	TGTGCCAGCAGCCCGAAGTCTAGCGGGAGTCAACCAGATACGCAGTATTTT	CASSPKSSGSQPDTQYF
TRBV12-3/TRBV12-4	TRBJ1-1	many	-	TGTGCCAGCAGTTTCCTTGTTGACACTGAAGCTTTCTTT	CASSFLVDTEAFF
TRBV11-3	TRBJ2-1	many	TRBD2	TGTGCCAGCAGCCCAGTCGTAGCGGGAGTTCATGAGCAGTTCTTC	CASSPVVAGVHEQFF
TRBV7-9	TRBJ1-1	many	-	TGTGCCAGCAGCCCGGGACGTCCAAAGGGCACTGAAGCTTTCTTT	CASSPGRPKGTEAFF
TRBV5-5	TRBJ1-2	few	-	TGTGCCAGCAGAGGCCCGGGGAACTATGGCTACACCTTC	CASRGPGNYGYTF
TRBV19	TRBJ2-3	many	TRBD2	TGTGCCAGCATAAGCGGGAGGACTAGACAAGATACGCAGTATTTT	CASISGRTRQDTQYF
TRBV6-1	TRBJ1-1	many	-	TGTGCCAGCAGATTCGGGGGCACTGAAGCTTTCTTT	CASRFGGTEAFF
TRBV20-1	TRBJ2-1	-	TRBD2	TGCAGTGCTAGAAGGTGGGCTAGCGGGAGGGTCTCCTACAATGAGCAGTTCTTC	CSARRWASGRVSYNEQFF
TRBV7-2	TRBJ2-5	-	TRBD2	TGTGCCAGCAGGCTGACTAGCGGGAGGGCCCCGGAGACCCAGTACTTC	CASRLTSGRAPETQYF
TRBV6-2/TRBV6-3	TRBJ2-7	-	TRBD1	TGTGCCAGCAGTCTACAGGGGTCCCAAGCGGAGCAGTACTTC	CASSLQGSQAEQYF
TRBV6-1	TRBJ2-7	-	-	TGTGCCAGCAGGGCGGACAGTTACTACGAGCAGTACTTC	CASRADSYYEQYF
TRBV20-1	TRBJ2-7	-	TRBD2	TGCAGTGCTTCTAACCTCCCGGGACTAGCGGGAGGGGGATTCGACGAGCAGTACTTC	CSASNLPGLAGGGFDEQYF
TRBV20-1	TRBJ2-3	many	TRBD2	TGCAGTGCTAGTGGGACTAGCGGGATCACAGATACGCAGTATTTT	CSASGTSGITDTQYF
TRBV28	TRBJ1-1	many	-	TGTGCCAGCAGTCCAAGCGCAGCGGTAGGGGCTACTGAAGCTTTCTTT	CASSPSAAVGATEAFF
TRBV10-2	TRBJ1-2	many	-	TGCGCCAGCAGTGAGTCTGGGCAGGGACGCTATGGCTACACCTTC	CASSESGQGRYGYTF
TRBV20-1	TRBJ2-7	many	-	TGCAGTGCTAGGACAGGTACTCCCTACGAGCAGTACTTC	CSARTGTPYEQYF
TRBV6-2/TRBV6-3	TRBJ2-2	few	TRBD1	TGTGCCAGCAGTTACTCGAGGACAGGGAATGAGCTGTTTTTT	CASSYSRTGNELFF
TRBV4-1	TRBJ1-6	-	-	TGCGCCAGCAGCCAAGATAGCAATTCACCCCTCCACTTT	CASSQDSNSPLHF
TRBV7-9	TRBJ1-4	many	-	TGTGCCAGCAGCTTAGGACAGCCTAATGAAAAACTGTTTTTT	CASSLGQPNEKLFF
TRBV11-3	TRBJ2-1	-	-	TGTGCCAGCAGCTTAGCAGGAGACGTTCCTCAACTCTTC	CASSLAGDVPQLF
TRBV13	TRBJ2-5	many	TRBD1	TGTGCCAGCAGCCACGACAGGGTAGCGGAGACCCAGTACTTC	CASSHDRVAETQYF
TRBV12-3/TRBV12-4	TRBJ2-7	-	-	TGTGCCTGGGCCGAGTACGAGCAGTACTTC	CAWAEYEQYF
TRBV18	TRBJ1-2	many	-	TGTGCCAGCTCACCCCCCGCGGTGAGGGGTGGCTACACCTTC	CASSPPAVRGGYTF
TRBV7-8	TRBJ2-7	-	-	TGTGCCAGCAGCATGACTCGGGAGCAGTACTTC	CASSMTREQYF
TRBV9	TRBJ1-2	-	-	TGTGCCAACAGCGTAGAGGGACGGATAACCGGCTATGGCTACACCTTC	CANSVEGRITGYGYTF
TRBV18	TRBJ1-2	many	-	TGTGCCAGCACTTGGGAGGGAACTAACTATGGCTACACCTTC	CASTWEGTNYGYTF
TRBV7-6	TRBJ2-7	-	-	TGTGCCAGCAGCACTGCCCTCGCCTACGAGCAGTACTTC	CASSTALAYEQYF
TRBV12-3/TRBV12-4	TRBJ1-5	many	TRBD1	TGTGCCAGCAGTTTGACAGGGAGAATTCATAGCAATCAGCCCCAGCATTTT	CASSLTGRIHSNQPQHF
TRBV27	TRBJ2-5	-	TRBD2	TGTGCCAGCAGCTCCAGGCGGGGAGGGGCTTTCGTGGGGGAGACCCAGTACTTC	CASSSRRGGAFVGETQYF
TRBV7-8	TRBJ1-1	many	-	TGTGCCAGCAGTCCTGCATGGGCCCGGAGGACTGAAGCTTTCTTT	CASSPAWARRTEAFF
TRBV12-3/TRBV12-4	TRBJ2-5	-	-	TGTGCCAGCAGTTCTGACCAACTATATCAAGAGACCCAGTACTTC	CASSSDQLYQETQYF
TRBV5-1	TRBJ2-1	many	TRBD2	TGCGCCAGCAGCCTCGGGACTAGCGGGTTACAAAGCGATGAGCAGTTCTTC	CASSLGTSGLQSDEQFF
TRBV6-4	TRBJ1-2	-	TRBD1	TGTGCCAGCACCTGCCCCGGACAGGGGGATTATGGCTACACCTTC	CASTCPGQGDYGYTF
TRBV12-3/TRBV12-4	TRBJ1-1	many	TRBD1	TGTGCCAGCAGTTTTTGGGACAGGGCCCTCAGGACTGAAGCTTTCTTT	CASSFWDRALRTEAFF
TRBV20-1	TRBJ1-5	-	-	TGCAGTGCTAGAGGGGTCTATAGCAATCAGCCCCAGCATTTT	CSARGVYSNQPQHF
TRBV28	TRBJ2-7	once	-	TGTGCCAGCTCTGGGATCGATACCTACGAGCAGTACTTC	CASSGIDTYEQYF
TRBV7-9	TRBJ1-2	few	-	TGTGCCAGCACCTCCTCTTGGCTCGGGGGCTACACCTTC	CASTSSWLGGYTF
TRBV10-3	TRBJ2-4	many	TRBD2	TGTGCCATCAGTGAACGGCGGGAGGGCCCTAAAAACATTCAGTACTTC	CAISERREGPKNIQYF
TRBV7-3	TRBJ1-6	once	-	TGTGCCAGCAGCCTCAGACAGGATTTTAATTCACCCCTCCACTTT	CASSLRQDFNSPLHF
TRBV27	TRBJ2-1	few	TRBD2	TGTGCCAGCAGCTTAAGTAGCGGGATCTACCTCAATGAGCAGTTCTTC	CASSLSSGIYLNEQFF
TRBV5-1	TRBJ2-2	few	TRBD2	TGCGCCAGCAGCCCGACTAGCGGGAGGGGAAACACCGGGGAGCTGTTTTTT	CASSPTSGRGNTGELFF
TRBV25-1	TRBJ1-1	-	-	TGTGCCAGCAGTGAACCCGGGCTTCACACTGAAGCTTTCTTT	CASSEPGLHTEAFF
TRBV29-1	TRBJ1-2	-	-	TGCAGCGTTGAACAGGGACTGTTATATGGCTACACCTTC	CSVEQGLLYGYTF
TRBV28	TRBJ2-2	few	-	TGTGCCAGCAGTACTCCACCGAGGGAGAACACCGGGGAGCTGTTTTTT	CASSTPPRENTGELFF
TRBV4-1	TRBJ2-7	-	TRBD1	TGCGCCAGCAGCCAAGATCCCGGGACAGGGGGATTTTTCGAGCAGTACTTC	CASSQDPGTGGFFEQYF
TRBV7-3	TRBJ2-3	many	-	TGTGCCAGCAGCTTTGGGACCAACACAGATACGCAGTATTTT	CASSFGTNTDTQYF
TRBV28	TRBJ2-7	many	TRBD2	TGTGCCAGCAACTGGGGGGGCTACGAGCAGTACTTC	CASNWGGYEQYF
TRBV4-1	TRBJ2-7	many	TRBD2	TGCGCCAGCAGCCCCTGGACTAGCGGGAGGGCCTCCTACGAGCAGTACTTC	CASSPWTSGRASYEQYF
TRBV27	TRBJ1-2	-	-	TGTGCCAGCAGTTTAGAGTCGACGCCTAACTATGGCTACACCTTC	CASSLESTPNYGYTF
TRBV3-1	TRBJ2-5	many	-	TGTGCCAGCAGCCAAACAGGGTCAGAAGAGACCCAGTACTTC	CASSQTGSEETQYF
TRBV3-1	TRBJ2-1	-	-	TGTGCCAGCAGCCAGAGTGGGAGTGGGGAGCAGTTCTTC	CASSQSGSGEQFF
TRBV6-2/TRBV6-3	TRBJ2-1	-	TRBD2	TGTGCCAGCAGTTACTCGGGGACTAGCGGAGACAATGAGCAGTTCTTC	CASSYSGTSGDNEQFF